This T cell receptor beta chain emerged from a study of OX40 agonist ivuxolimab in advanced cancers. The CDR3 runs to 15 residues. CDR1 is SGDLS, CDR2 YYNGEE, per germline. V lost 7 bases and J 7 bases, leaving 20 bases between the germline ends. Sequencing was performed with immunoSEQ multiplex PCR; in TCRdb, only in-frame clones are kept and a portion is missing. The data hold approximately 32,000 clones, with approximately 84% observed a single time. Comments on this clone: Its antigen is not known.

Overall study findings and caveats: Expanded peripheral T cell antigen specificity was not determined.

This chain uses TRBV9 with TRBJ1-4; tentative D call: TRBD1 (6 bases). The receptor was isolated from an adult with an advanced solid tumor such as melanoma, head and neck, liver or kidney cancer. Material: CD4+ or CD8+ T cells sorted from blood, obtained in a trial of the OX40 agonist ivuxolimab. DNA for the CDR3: TGTGCCAGCTCCAGCGGGGGCAGGGTCGTTGAAAAACTGTTTTTT. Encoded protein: CASSSGGRVVEKLFF. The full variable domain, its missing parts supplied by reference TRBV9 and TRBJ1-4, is DSGVTQTPKHLITATGQRVTLRCSPRSGDLSVYWYQQSLDQGLQFLIQYYNGEERAKGNILERFSAQQFPDLHSELNLSSLELGDSALYFCASSSGGRVVEKLFFGSGTQLSVL.